Sequencing of this TCR beta chain was carried out in a study of shared clonotypes between healthy human individuals. This CDR3 is 15 amino acids long. Germline CDR1 MNHNS, CDR2 SASEGT. Trimming stripped 9 bases from V and 1 base from J, with 13 bases between. Per the study methods: ImmunoSEQ gave junction-only sequences without quality scores, so filtering differed. The protocol was immunoSEQ multiplex PCR, while the TCRdb copy is restricted to in-frame clones and leaves out a portion. V, J and clone size were drawn from that table, and D and trimming were deduced from the DNA. Of 150,000 to 200,000 clones listed, 66% are singletons. Details on this clone: This specimen includes other DNA sequences encoding the same CDR3.

The chain couples TRBV6-1 to TRBJ2-6; the D is unclear. This TCR was recovered from a man aged 30 to 45 in good health. Sequences were obtained from memory CD4+ T cells sorted from blood. Subset denoted: CD45RA-negative fraction. This chain's CDR3 is CASSAGLSGANVLTF. The CDR3 DNA sequence: TGTGCCAGTTCCGCAGGCCTTTCTGGGGCCAACGTCCTGACTTTC.